The entry that follows covers one T cell receptor beta chain sequence. The antigen it recognizes is unknown. Base quality data are lacking; no much larger clone is found one base away. The entry originates in a study of T cells in Graves' hyperthyroidism and ophthalmopathy (dated by TCRdb to about 2019). Background for the entire study: Peripheral blood samples were taken at initial diagnosis, before any treatment was given. TCR V-J signatures able to tell the groups apart were searched for in a discovery cohort of about a hundred patients, of whom 43 had Graves' ophthalmopathy and about 60 had stable Graves' hyperthyroidism. Prospective prediction of ophthalmopathy was tested in an independent validation cohort of approximately 19 hyperthyroidism patients and 15 to 17 patients who later progressed to ophthalmopathy. The approximately 95 discovery patients were divided at random into training and test sets in a 7:3 ratio. Thyroid tissue and blood T-cell repertoires from six Graves' hyperthyroidism patients were also compared in the study. After sampling, hyperthyroidism patients received methimazole starting at 30 mg daily, and ophthalmopathy patients received high-dose intravenous methylprednisolone. The paper reports TCR Vbeta CDR3 sequencing of approximately 140 peripheral blood samples: under 45 ophthalmopathy, fewer than 80 hyperthyroidism and some 17 progressor patients.

The CDR3, cysteine through phenylalanine, is 15 amino acids long. Of all the DNA, just the CDR3 is kept, 45 bases in frame from base 1. V and J are truncated by 4 bases and 2 bases respectively, leaving an intervening sequence of 12 bases. The germline V gene specifies SGHDT as CDR1 and YYEEEE as CDR2. Moderately to severely active disease, a Clinical Activity Score of at least 3, a NOSPECS grade of at least 4, and a duration under 3 months were present in ophthalmopathy patients. The study excluded patients with uncontrolled infections, other autoimmune diseases, pregnancy or lactation. Diagnoses were based on clinical symptoms, serum thyroxine and TRAb, thyroid ultrasound and orbital computed tomography. PBMCs were separated from about 10 ml of fresh peripheral blood using Ficoll-Paque density gradient centrifugation. Trizol reagent was used to extract total RNA, and RNA quality was then checked on an Agilent 2100 Bioanalyzer.

Overall study outcomes, separate from this receptor: Most expanded thyroid clonotypes (frequency above 0.001) were also found in blood, which suggests that blood repertoires may mirror thyroid immune responses. During validation, the model predicted progression to ophthalmopathy a median of about 6.3 months ahead of onset, with roughly 65% sensitivity and less than 85% specificity. In cross-validation, a model built on a 13 V-J signature told ophthalmopathy apart from stable hyperthyroidism with over 85% sensitivity and about 81% specificity, and in testing the same model reached 80%/75%. Sample size was not statistically predetermined, and investigators were not blinded to group allocation.

The TCR beta CDR3 regions were amplified from the RNA transcripts. The first round of RT-PCR for the TCR CDR3 was performed with the HTBI primer set and the Qiagen OneStep RT-PCR kit. A second multiplex PCR round built the libraries, followed by size selection and purification. Paired-end sequencing of the libraries was performed with 100 bp reads on an Illumina HiSeq2000. The source study handled its data this way. Raw data were processed with SOAPnuke, discarding reads with adapters, uncalled bases, mean Phred below 15, or no exact constant-primer or identifier match. COPE v1.2.5 was used to merge the high-quality paired reads, and each unique nucleotide sequence was defined as a clonotype. Clonotypes were aligned to IMGT TRBV, TRBD and TRBJ reference segments using MiTCR v1.1. The analysis was restricted to V-J combinations with a frequency above 0.0001, which together covered about 99% of the repertoires. The TCS score was defined as the ratio of F50 (clonal expansion) to E x V (chaos), calculated using BLOSUM62-based TCRdist between CDR3 peptides within each V-J. Welch's t-statistics and random forest reduced around 510 V-J features to 13, which were used in a naive Bayes classifier (R e1071). TCRdb reprocessed the public reads (quality trimming at Q25 with fastp, clone calling with MiXCR) and kept in-frame beta chains. Rows with a matching CDR3 protein are joined into one entry that keeps the most common DNA and genes. TCRdb's processing, not the authors' own work, is the source of the V and J calls. In this sample the table shows over 250,000 distinct CDR3 sequences, about 17% of which occur a single time. The top ten clones comprise over 45% of the sample.

This sequence uses TRBV5-6 and TRBJ2-2; the D gene is unclear. Sequencing was carried out using blood. The source is a woman aged 55-69 years with Graves' ophthalmopathy. The CDR3 corresponds to CASSREEVNTGELFF. The bases read TGTGCCAGCAGCAGGGAAGAAGTAAACACCGGGGAGCTGTTTTTT.